These T cell receptor beta chains were read from a single sample in a study of blood T cells in healthy people across ages. MiXCR, applied by TCRdb to the 5' RACE reads, yields one record per CDR3 protein. The table records some 1,000,000 distinct CDR3 sequences, less than 25% of them present only once. The sample also formed part of further work on T cells of mothers and their children.

Sequenced sample: blood. Receptor source: a girl aged 2 to 9 in good health. The CDR3 runs from the conserved cysteine through the conserved F or W. Each record gives: clone size, D gene, V gene, CDR3 length, J gene, CDR3 protein, CDR3 DNA. The D gene is left open where the match is weak. Not all rows give a size; the values are once, few, many and, for expanded clones, a class.

-	TRBD1	TRBV29-1	14	TRBJ2-7	CSVEGTGGRYEQYF	TGCAGCGTTGAAGGGACAGGGGGCAGGTACGAGCAGTACTTC
-	-	TRBV7-9	14	TRBJ2-7	CASSYFRGRGEQYF	TGTGCCAGCAGCTACTTTCGGGGGCGGGGAGAGCAGTACTTC
few	-	TRBV12-3/TRBV12-4	18	TRBJ2-6	CASSLPPGWGTGANVLTF	TGTGCCAGCAGTTTACCGCCGGGGTGGGGGACTGGGGCCAACGTCCTGACTTTC
-	-	TRBV10-3	14	TRBJ2-1	CAISDLATGNEQFF	TGTGCCATCAGTGATCTTGCCACCGGTAATGAGCAGTTCTTC
-	-	TRBV20-1	13	TRBJ2-5	CSARVAQRETQYF	TGCAGTGCTAGAGTGGCACAGCGGGAGACCCAGTACTTC
few	-	TRBV5-1	16	TRBJ2-7	CASSFGIYGGADEQYF	TGCGCCAGCAGCTTTGGTATTTACGGGGGCGCGGACGAGCAGTACTTC
-	-	TRBV7-3	11	TRBJ2-1	CAGSLDNEQFF	TGTGCCGGCAGCTTGGACAATGAGCAGTTCTTC
-	-	TRBV28	14	TRBJ1-1	CASSITTGNTEAFF	TGTGCCAGCAGTATCACAACAGGGAACACTGAAGCTTTCTTT
-	-	TRBV28	15	TRBJ1-1	CASSLTGQSNTEAFF	TGTGCCAGCAGTTTAACTGGACAGTCGAACACTGAAGCTTTCTTT
-	-	TRBV3-1	14	TRBJ1-2	CASSQARVGYGYTF	TGTGCCAGCAGCCAGGCCAGGGTGGGCTATGGCTACACCTTC
-	TRBD2	TRBV29-1	14	TRBJ2-5	CSASQRLAGETQYF	TGCAGCGCATCTCAACGACTAGCGGGGGAGACCCAGTACTTC
-	-	TRBV15	16	TRBJ2-4	CATSRVPGVAKNIQYF	TGTGCCACCAGCAGAGTCCCCGGGGTAGCCAAAAACATTCAGTACTTC
-	-	TRBV20-1	13	TRBJ1-4	CSASVQINEKLFF	TGCAGTGCTAGCGTACAGATTAATGAAAAACTGTTTTTT
-	-	TRBV14	16	TRBJ2-4	CASSPLTSGAKNIQYF	TGTGCCAGCAGCCCCCTTACCTCAGGTGCCAAAAACATTCAGTACTTC
few	-	TRBV18	16	TRBJ2-5	CASSPFQGGSSETQYF	TGTGCCAGCTCACCCTTCCAGGGCGGATCGTCAGAGACCCAGTACTTC
few	-	TRBV4-3	16	TRBJ1-3	CASSQDFGDIGNTIYF	TGCGCCAGCAGCCAAGATTTTGGGGATATTGGAAACACCATATATTTT
few	-	TRBV7-9	15	TRBJ2-5	CASSATRGALMAQYF	TGTGCCAGCAGCGCCACCCGGGGAGCCCTCATGGCCCAGTACTTC
-	-	TRBV9	14	TRBJ1-1	CASSVAAEGTEAFF	TGTGCCAGCAGCGTAGCTGCGGAGGGCACTGAAGCTTTCTTT
few	-	TRBV5-1	14	TRBJ1-2	CASSLVWVKEGYTF	TGCGCCAGCAGCTTGGTATGGGTGAAAGAAGGCTACACCTTC
-	-	TRBV29-1	12	TRBJ2-2	CSALGGGGELFF	TGCAGCGCCCTGGGTGGTGGGGGGGAGCTGTTTTTT
-	-	TRBV19	15	TRBJ1-1	CASSFKGSMNTEAFF	TGTGCCAGTAGTTTCAAAGGGAGCATGAACACTGAAGCTTTCTTT
-	-	TRBV6-5	13	TRBJ2-7	CASGFRGAYEQYF	TGTGCCAGCGGCTTCAGGGGCGCCTACGAGCAGTACTTC
-	-	TRBV28	17	TRBJ1-4	CASSHTKPGPGGEKLFF	TGTGCCAGCAGTCATACAAAACCGGGACCCGGCGGCGAAAAACTGTTTTTT
few	-	TRBV28	15	TRBJ1-6	CASSFLKEYNSPLHF	TGTGCCAGCAGTTTTTTAAAGGAATATAATTCACCCCTCCACTTT
few	-	TRBV4-1	14	TRBJ2-1	CASSQEVRQDEQFF	TGCGCCAGCAGCCAAGAGGTTAGGCAGGATGAGCAGTTCTTC
-	-	TRBV11-3	14	TRBJ1-1	CASSLTAVGTEAFF	TGTGCCAGCAGCTTAACAGCAGTGGGCACTGAAGCTTTCTTT
-	-	TRBV5-1	14	TRBJ2-2	CASSLAGASGELFF	TGCGCCAGCAGCCTGGCTGGGGCGTCCGGGGAGCTGTTTTTT
once	TRBD2	TRBV19	15	TRBJ2-5	CASSIGGGYQETQYF	TGTGCCAGTAGTATTGGCGGGGGGTACCAAGAGACCCAGTACTTC
few	-	TRBV3-1	13	TRBJ2-7	CASSQAAAYEQYF	TGTGCCAGCAGCCAAGCAGCCGCCTACGAGCAGTACTTC
few	-	TRBV2	15	TRBJ2-3	CASSEDRYDTDTQYF	TGTGCCAGCAGTGAAGACCGATACGACACAGATACGCAGTATTTT
few	-	TRBV6-1	16	TRBJ2-1	CASSEGYGGSGYEQYF	TGTGCCAGCAGTGAAGGGTATGGCGGAAGCGGCTACGAGCAATACTTC
-	TRBD2	TRBV3-1	18	TRBJ2-5	CASSQYQDLAGGEETQYF	TGTGCCAGCAGCCAATACCAGGATCTAGCGGGGGGGGAAGAGACCCAGTACTTC
-	TRBD2	TRBV12-3/TRBV12-4	15	TRBJ2-5	CASSLDGTRGETQYF	TGTGCCAGCAGTTTAGACGGGACTAGAGGGGAGACCCAGTACTTC
many	TRBD1	TRBV6-1	14	TRBJ1-2	CASTSAGQNYGYTF	TGTGCCAGCACCTCCGCGGGACAGAACTATGGCTACACCTTC
-	-	TRBV4-2	15	TRBJ2-7	CASSQLWDNSYEQYF	TGTGCCAGCAGTCAGCTTTGGGACAACTCCTACGAGCAGTACTTC
few	TRBD2	TRBV7-9	17	TRBJ2-5	CASIERGGALGVETQYF	TGTGCCAGCATCGAGCGGGGAGGGGCTCTTGGTGTAGAGACCCAGTACTTC
-	-	TRBV11-2	15	TRBJ2-1	CASSLDLGLSNEQFF	TGTGCCAGCAGCTTAGATTTAGGACTCTCCAATGAGCAGTTCTTC
-	-	TRBV5-6	19	TRBJ2-6	CASSLEDYRPSSGANVLTF	TGTGCCAGCAGCTTGGAAGATTACAGGCCGAGCTCTGGGGCCAACGTCCTGACTTTC
many	-	TRBV7-3	14	TRBJ2-3	CASSLILGTDTQYF	TGTGCCAGCAGCTTAATTTTGGGCACAGATACGCAGTATTTT
-	-	TRBV5-1	15	TRBJ2-7	CASSLTVAGPYEQYF	TGCGCCAGCAGCTTGACGGTGGCTGGGCCCTACGAGCAGTACTTC
few	-	TRBV19	12	TRBJ2-3	CASSDTSDTQYF	TGTGCCAGTAGTGACACGTCCGATACGCAGTATTTT
-	-	TRBV20-1	14	TRBJ2-2	CSARELGGTGELFF	TGCAGTGCTAGAGAATTGGGGGGAACCGGGGAGCTGTTTTTT